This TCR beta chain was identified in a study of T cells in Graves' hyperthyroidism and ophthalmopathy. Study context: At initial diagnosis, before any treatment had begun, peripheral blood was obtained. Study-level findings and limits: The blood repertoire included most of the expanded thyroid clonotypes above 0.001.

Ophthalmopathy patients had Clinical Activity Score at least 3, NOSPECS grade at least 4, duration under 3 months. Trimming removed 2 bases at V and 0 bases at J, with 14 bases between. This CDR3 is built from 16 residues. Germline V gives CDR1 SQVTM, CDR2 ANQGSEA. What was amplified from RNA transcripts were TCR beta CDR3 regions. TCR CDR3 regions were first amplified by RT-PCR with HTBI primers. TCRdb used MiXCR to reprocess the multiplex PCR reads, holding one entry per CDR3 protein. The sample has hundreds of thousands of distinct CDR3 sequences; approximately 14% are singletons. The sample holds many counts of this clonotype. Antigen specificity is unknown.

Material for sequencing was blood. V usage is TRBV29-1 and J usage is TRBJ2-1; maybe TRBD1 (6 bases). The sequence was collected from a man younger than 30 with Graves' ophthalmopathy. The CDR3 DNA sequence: TGCAGCGTTGAAAACCCCGACAGGACCTCCTACAATGAGCAGTTCTTC. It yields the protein CSVENPDRTSYNEQFF.